Listed here are 32 T cell receptor beta chains from one sample, sequenced in a study of technical replicates of blood from a few donors (dated by TCRdb to 2017 to 2019). The method behind the library was the immunoSEQ multiplex PCR assay. The table comes from immuneACCESS by way of TCRdb, which keeps in-frame sequences with V and J called. Part of the clones is missing from these tables; in studies checked, under half for an unresolved V gene and the rest for unknown reasons. Recorded for this sample are tens of thousands of clones; around 94% of them occurred a single time. 0.25% of the sample comes from the top ten. Material: T cells isolated from PBMCs. The receptor set was obtained from a human donor in good health.

The DNA of the CDR3 is TGTGCCAGCAGGTACCCCGGGACACCCCTCGGCGAGCAGTACTTC. Translated, it gives CASRYPGTPLGEQYF. This chain joins TRBV6-5 and TRBJ2-7; tentative D call: TRBD1 (6 bases). Between the trimmed V and J ends, which lost 6 bases and 6 bases, there was a span of 21 bases. The CDR3 length is 15 residues. Germline V gives CDR1 MNHEY, CDR2 SVGAGI.

This clone appeared a few times. The junction differs from germline at one of its ends, possibly a read error. This chain connects TRBV9 to TRBJ2-3; 8 bases are shared with TRBD2. The CDR3 consists of 12 residues. From germline, CDR1 is SGDLS and CDR2 YYNGEE. The CDR3 sequence: CASSVGTSPPNF. CDR3 DNA sequence: TGTGCCAGCAGCGTAGGGACTAGCCCGCCGAATTTT.

The chain links TRBV4-2 to TRBJ1-1, with 10 bases lining up with TRBD1. Germline CDR1 and CDR2: LGHNA and YNFKEQ. Germline trimming cut 6 bases from V and 11 bases from J; bases unmatched to any gene: 12. The CDR3 spans 14 residues. DNA of the CDR3: TGTGCCAGCAGTCGGGGGACAGGGGACCTGGGGGCTTTCTTT. Translated, it gives CASSRGTGDLGAFF.

The rearrangement joins TRBV19 to TRBJ1-5, with 10 positions matching TRBD1. V lost 9 bases to trimming and J lost 1 base; unmatched junction nucleotides: 9. CDR1 and CDR2 from the germline V gene are LNHDA and SQIVND (reference sequence). The CDR3 is 16 residues long. CDR3 loop: CASKKGTGVSNQPQHF. DNA for the CDR3: TGTGCCAGCAAAAAGGGGACAGGGGTGAGCAATCAGCCCCAGCATTTT.

This chain connects TRBV4-2 to TRBJ1-2; D is uncertain. V shed 0 bases and J shed 6 bases, with 8 bases lying between them. CDR3 length equals 13 residues. Germline V lookup: CDR1 LGHNA, CDR2 YNFKEQ. CDR3 DNA sequence: TGTGCCAGCAGCCAAGAACCCCAGGATGGCTACACCTTC. Its translation is CASSQEPQDGYTF.

The V gene is TRBV4-2, the J gene TRBJ1-1; 7 nucleotides agree with TRBD1. The CDR3 consists of 18 residues. The V gene end was trimmed by 0 bases and the J gene end by 3 bases; junction bases not matched to a gene: 13. Germline V gene sequence: CDR1 LGHNA, CDR2 YNFKEQ. The CDR3 loop is CASSQDLAGYRGDTEAFF. CDR3 bases: TGTGCCAGCAGCCAAGATCTCGCCGGATACAGGGGTGACACTGAAGCTTTCTTT.

The gene calls are TRBV9 and TRBJ2-1; the D is unclear. This CDR3 comprises 14 residues. The V end lost 3 bases, the J end lost 5 bases, and 12 bases lay between the germline ends. Germline V lookup: CDR1 SGDLS, CDR2 YYNGEE. CDR3 nucleotide sequence: TGTGCCAGCAGCGCTATCCCGCAGGACAATGAGCAGTTCTTC. Amino acid sequence: CASSAIPQDNEQFF.

The J gene is TRBJ2-1, the V gene TRBV29-1, with 8 bases fitting TRBD1. V dropped 4 bases and J dropped 9; count of bases not matched to a gene: 8. This CDR3 comprises 13 residues. CDR1 SQVTM and CDR2 ANQGSEA come from the germline V gene. The CDR3 region is CSVGWTGPSEQFF. CDR3 sequence (DNA): TGCAGCGTTGGCTGGACAGGGCCGTCTGAGCAGTTCTTC.

The chain uses TRBV7-8 and TRBJ2-1, with D possibly TRBD2 on 6 matching bases. V dropped 10 bases and J dropped 3 bases, with 16 bases sitting between them. CDR3 length: 14 residues. The germline CDR1 and CDR2 sequences are SGHVS and FQNEAQ. Here the CDR3 DNA reads TGTGCCACCAAGGACCCGGGGGACTACAATGAGCAGTTCTTC. Translating it yields CATKDPGDYNEQFF.

The J gene is TRBJ1-1, the V gene TRBV14; D may be TRBD1 (6 bases). V gave up 4 bases and J gave up 0 bases, with 15 bases separating them. The CDR3 has 16 residues. Looked up from germline, CDR1 is SGHDN and CDR2 is FVKESK. CDR3 region: CASSPLQGTMNTEAFF. CDR3 DNA: TGTGCCAGCAGCCCTCTACAGGGTACAATGAACACTGAAGCTTTCTTT. Based on the CDR3 plus reference TRBV14 and TRBJ1-1, the full variable domain is EAGVTQFPSHSVIEKGQTVTLRCDPISGHDNLYWYRRVMGKEIKFLLHFVKESKQDESGMPNNRFLAERTGGTYSTLKVQPAELEDSGVYFCASSPLQGTMNTEAFFGQGTRLTVV.

The chain employs TRBV19 and TRBJ1-6; D is possibly TRBD1 (6 bases). Per the germline V gene, CDR1 is LNHDA and CDR2 is SQIVND (reference sequence). CDR3 length: 15 amino acids. V lost 5 bases and J 7 bases, leaving 15 bases between the germline ends. In DNA form, the CDR3 reads TGTGCCAGTAGTTCCTCAGGGGATCGGAATTCACCCCTCCACTTT. Translated, it gives CASSSSGDRNSPLHF.

The CDR3 region is CASSPGGGQYF. As DNA, the CDR3 is TGCGCCAGCAGCCCGGGCGGAGGCCAGTACTTC. The chain combines TRBV5-1 with TRBJ2-4; tentative D call: TRBD2 (5 bases). This CDR3 region has 11 residues. Germline V lookup: CDR1 SGHRS, CDR2 YFSETQ. Trimming removed 4 bases from V and 13 bases from J, with 12 bases in between. The full variable domain, in which reference TRBV5-1 and TRBJ2-4 provide the parts outside the CDR3, is KAGVTQTPRYLIKTRGQQVTLSCSPISGHRSVSWYQQTPGQGLQFLFEYFSETQRNKGNFPGRFSGRQFSNSRSEMNVSTLELGDSALYLCASSPGGGQYFGAGTRLSVL.

The chain links TRBV25-1 to TRBJ1-4; 10 nucleotides agree with TRBD1. The J segment lost 8 bases and the V segment lost 4 bases, leaving 13 bases of the junction unmatched. CDR3 length: 17 amino acids. Germline V gene sequence: CDR1 MGHDK, CDR2 SYGVNS. CDR3 sequence: CASSGRWTGGQEEKLFF. CDR3 DNA sequence: TGTGCCAGCAGTGGCAGGTGGACAGGGGGGCAGGAGGAAAAACTGTTTTTT.

The chain uses TRBV29-1 and TRBJ2-3, with 7 positions matching TRBD1. Looked up from germline, CDR1 is SQVTM and CDR2 is ANQGSEA. J was trimmed by 2 bases and V by 8 bases; bases with no gene match: 7. This CDR3 is built from 13 residues. The CDR3 is CSSTGFPTDTQYF. CDR3 DNA sequence: TGCAGCTCGACAGGGTTCCCCACAGATACGCAGTATTTT.

The rearrangement uses TRBV18 and TRBJ2-5; D ambiguous. The CDR3 runs to 13 residues. Germline values: CDR1 KGHSH, CDR2 LQKENI. V lost 3 bases and J 5 bases, leaving 10 bases between the germline ends. The CDR3 spells CASSPRPGETQYF. The CDR3 nucleotides read TGTGCCAGCTCACCCAGACCCGGGGAGACCCAGTACTTC.

V usage is TRBV14 and J usage is TRBJ1-6; unclear D gene. The CDR3 totals 15 residues. V dropped 0 bases and J dropped 9 bases, with 12 bases sitting between them. The germline CDR1 and CDR2 sequences are SGHDN and FVKESK. The DNA of the CDR3 is TGTGCCAGCAGCCAAGAACGGGGTTTTGGTTCACCCCTCCACTTT. This translates into CASSQERGFGSPLHF. Full variable domain (remainder filled in from reference TRBV14 and TRBJ1-6): EAGVTQFPSHSVIEKGQTVTLRCDPISGHDNLYWYRRVMGKEIKFLLHFVKESKQDESGMPNNRFLAERTGGTYSTLKVQPAELEDSGVYFCASSQERGFGSPLHFGNGTRLTVT.

The chain's CDR3 is CASSSLTGAAEQYF. The CDR3 DNA is TGTGCCAGCAGCTCCTTGACAGGGGCGGCCGAGCAGTACTTC. The V gene is TRBV11-3, the J gene TRBJ2-7; 8 bases match TRBD1. Germline lookup yields CDR1 SGHNT and CDR2 YENEEA. V shed 4 bases and J 6 bases; nucleotides not matched to a gene: 8. The length of the CDR3 is 14 residues.

The chain joins TRBV10-3 to TRBJ2-1; 7 bases agree with TRBD2. The V gene's germline CDR1 is ENHRY and CDR2 SYGVKD. Losses at the gene ends were 2 bases for V and 2 bases for J; bases not matched to a gene: 0. CDR3 length: 14 residues. Here the CDR3 reads CAISEGGAYNEQFF. CDR3 bases: TGTGCCATCAGTGAGGGGGGGGCCTACAATGAGCAGTTCTTC.

This clone has a single count. The V and J genes are TRBV6-5 and TRBJ1-1; the match to TRBD1 covers 7 bases. The CDR3 length is 12 residues. Germline V CDR1 and CDR2: MNHEY, SVGAGI. With 5 bases clipped from V and 6 bases from J, the junction kept 3 bases outside the gene matches. CDR3: CASSAGQAEAFF. The CDR3 nucleotides are TGTGCCAGCAGTGCCGGACAGGCTGAAGCTTTCTTT.

The genes are TRBV27 and TRBJ1-1; D might be TRBD1 (5 bases). The V and J ends lost 0 bases and 3 bases respectively, with 14 bases between them. Germline CDR1 reads MNHEY; CDR2 reads SMNVEV (reference sequence). CDR3 length: 16 amino acids. The CDR3 DNA follows: TGTGCCAGCAGTTTATCGTGGGAGGGGATCCACACTGAAGCTTTCTTT. Protein product: CASSLSWEGIHTEAFF.

The V gene is TRBV21-1, the J gene TRBJ2-3; the D segment call TRBD2 is taken from the table without a DNA check. TRBV21-1 is noted as a pseudogene. CDR3 length: 12 amino acids. In DNA form, the CDR3 reads TGTTCGGGGACTAGCTTGACAGATACGCAGTATTTT. Translation gives CSGTSLTDTQYF.

This chain joins TRBV20-1 and TRBJ1-4; a possible D gene is TRBD1 (6 bases). The V gene's germline CDR1 is DFQATT and CDR2 SNEGSKA (reference sequence). V lost 7 bases and J 6 bases, leaving 9 bases between the germline ends. The CDR3 loop spans 11 amino acids. CDR3 nucleotides: TGCAGTGGGGCAGGGGATGAAAAACTGTTTTTT. This codes for CSGAGDEKLFF.

This clone was found once. V usage is TRBV5-4 and J usage is TRBJ2-1; TRBD2 agrees at 10 bases. The germline gives CDR1 SGHNT, CDR2 YYREEE (reference sequence). The V segment lost 5 bases and the J segment 9 bases; nucleotides outside the gene matches: 5. There are 13 residues in the CDR3. In DNA, the CDR3 is TGTGCCAGCAGGCCGGGACTAGCGAGTGAGCAGTTCTTC. It is translated as CASRPGLASEQFF.

The V gene is TRBV9, the J gene TRBJ2-3; tentative D call: TRBD2 (5 bases). Trimming stripped 4 bases from V and 1 base from J, with 13 bases between. There are 15 residues in the CDR3. CDR1 is SGDLS and CDR2 is YYNGEE in the germline V gene. The CDR3: CASSLSSHRTDTQYF. The CDR3 DNA is TGTGCCAGCAGCCTATCTAGCCACCGCACAGATACGCAGTATTTT.

V usage is TRBV28 and J usage is TRBJ2-5; unclear D gene. The germline gives CDR1 MDHEN, CDR2 SYDVKM. V lost 1 base and J lost 4, with 4 bases in between. The length of the CDR3 is 12 residues. For the CDR3, the DNA is TGTGCCAGCAGTTTATCGGGAGAGACCCAGTACTTC. Encoded protein: CASSLSGETQYF.

This chain links TRBV14 with TRBJ2-1; 8 bases are a match to TRBD1. The CDR3 has 17 amino acids. V shed 6 bases and J 9 bases; nucleotides not matched to a gene: 19. CDR1 and CDR2 from the germline V gene are SGHDN and FVKESK. In DNA form, the CDR3 reads TGTGCCAGCAGTCTTAAGTTCGGGCAGGGGGCTCGAGTTGAGCAGTTCTTC. It is translated as CASSLKFGQGARVEQFF.

The count of this clone is one. This chain links TRBV29-1 with TRBJ2-5; D gene unclear. Germline CDR1 and CDR2: SQVTM and ANQGSEA. CDR3 length: 11 amino acids. V lost 7 bases to trimming and J lost 5 bases, with 11 bases between them. The CDR3 loop reads CSARAPETQYF. CDR3 bases: TGCAGCGCCCGCGCCCCGGAGACCCAGTACTTC.

V and J are TRBV5-4 and TRBJ2-5; 8 bases map to TRBD2. Germline CDR1 reads SGHNT; CDR2 reads YYREEE (reference sequence). V shed 0 bases, J shed 5 bases, and the junction held 3 bases outside the gene matches. There are 14 residues in the CDR3. CDR3 sequence (DNA): TGTGCCAGCAGCTTGGGACTAGCGTTGGAGACCCAGTACTTC. This codes for CASSLGLALETQYF. The full variable domain, completed using reference TRBV5-4 and TRBJ2-5, is ETGVTQSPTHLIKTRGQQVTLRCSSQSGHNTVSWYQQALGQGPQFIFQYYREEENGRGNFPPRFSGLQFPNYSSELNVNALELDDSALYLCASSLGLALETQYFGPGTRLLVL.

The chain carries TRBV4-1 and TRBJ1-5, with no clear D. V was pared by 0 bases and J by 6 bases, with 12 bases between. Germline V gene data show CDR1 as MGHRA and CDR2 as YSYEKL. The CDR3 extends over 15 amino acids. This CDR3 reads CASSQDIASSQPQHF. The DNA for the CDR3 is TGCGCCAGCAGCCAAGATATAGCGTCGAGTCAGCCCCAGCATTTT.

This clone has a single count. The V gene is TRBV5-1, the J gene TRBJ1-1; 8 positions match TRBD1. The germline V gene encodes CDR1 SGHRS and CDR2 YFSETQ. Trimming removed 5 bases from V and 1 base from J; junction bases left unmatched: 4. CDR3 length: 14 amino acids. CDR3 amino acids: CASRTGDGNTEAFF. CDR3 DNA: TGCGCCAGCAGGACAGGGGACGGGAACACTGAAGCTTTCTTT.

DNA for the CDR3: TGTGCCAGCAGCGAACAGGGTACCGAGCAGTACTTC. This codes for CASSEQGTEQYF. The chain is built from TRBV2 and TRBJ2-7; TRBD1 might be the D (6 bases). CDR1 SNHLY and CDR2 FYNNEI come from the germline V gene. The V end was cut by 6 bases, the J end by 6 bases, with 12 bases between. The CDR3 has 12 residues.

The chain recombines TRBV6-5 with TRBJ2-7, with 10 bases fitting TRBD2. Germline V gene sequence: CDR1 MNHEY, CDR2 SVGAGI. After removal of 2 bases from V and 4 bases from J, the junction contained 5 bases not matched to a gene. This CDR3 is built from 15 residues. In nucleotides, the CDR3 is TGTGCCAGCAGTTACCAAGCGGGAGGGGTGTACGAGCAGTACTTC. Translated, it gives CASSYQAGGVYEQYF.